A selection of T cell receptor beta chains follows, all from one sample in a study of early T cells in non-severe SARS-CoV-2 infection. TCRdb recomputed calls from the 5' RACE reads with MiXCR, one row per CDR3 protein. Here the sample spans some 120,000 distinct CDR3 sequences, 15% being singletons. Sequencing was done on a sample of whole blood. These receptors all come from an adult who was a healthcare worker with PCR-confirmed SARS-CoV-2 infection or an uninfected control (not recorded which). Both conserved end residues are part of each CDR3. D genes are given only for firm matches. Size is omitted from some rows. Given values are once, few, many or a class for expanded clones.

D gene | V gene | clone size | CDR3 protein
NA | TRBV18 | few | CASSPLDFPGYEQYF
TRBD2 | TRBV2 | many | CASNRPGGEKNIQYF
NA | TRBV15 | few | CATSIGSGNQPQHF
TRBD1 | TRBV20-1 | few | CSASGLDVLGGAYGYTF
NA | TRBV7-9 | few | CASSETDRNEQFF
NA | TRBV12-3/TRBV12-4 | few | CASTSSGTTYNEQFF
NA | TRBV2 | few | CASSDIGEAFF
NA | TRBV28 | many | CASTSTDTQYF
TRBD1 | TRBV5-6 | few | CASSLASGQLISGNTIYF
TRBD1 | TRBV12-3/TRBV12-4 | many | CASTLTGVNQPQHF
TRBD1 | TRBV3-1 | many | CASSETGMNTEAFF
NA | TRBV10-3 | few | CATRQFYEQYF
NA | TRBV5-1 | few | CASSISGTKSSYEQYF
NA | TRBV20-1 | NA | CSARTEPAPEAFF
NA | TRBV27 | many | CASSLTRPSPNYGYTF
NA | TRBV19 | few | CASSIGTSEQPQHF
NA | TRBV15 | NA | CATSRDLSGAKEETQYF
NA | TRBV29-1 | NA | CSAWRGIIQYF
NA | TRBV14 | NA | CASSQYGNSYEQYF
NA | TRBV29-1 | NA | CSVTGFGAFF
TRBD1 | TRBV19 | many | CASSGQGPYSNQPQHF
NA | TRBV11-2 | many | CASSPVSNEKLFF
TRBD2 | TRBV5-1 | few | CASSWTSGGSGEQYF
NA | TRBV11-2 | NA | CASSPGGLPNEKLFF
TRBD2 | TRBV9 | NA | CASSVWGGEGETQYF
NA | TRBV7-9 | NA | CASSPRFAVSGNTIYF
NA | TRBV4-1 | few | CASSQEPGYSPLHF
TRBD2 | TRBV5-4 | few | CASSVLAVNTGELFF
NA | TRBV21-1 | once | CASSKAVKGFHNSPLHF
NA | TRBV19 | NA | CASSIDGPRAQYF
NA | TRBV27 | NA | CASSGGWGTDTQYF
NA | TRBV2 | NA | CASRATGTPQETQYF
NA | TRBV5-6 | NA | CASSLGNSQETQYF
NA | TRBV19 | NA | CASSSVRAGANVLTF
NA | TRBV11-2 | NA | CASSFANWGNNEQFF
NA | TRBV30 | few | CAWSYQWGDTQYF
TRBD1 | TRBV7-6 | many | CASSSQGGGSYGYTF
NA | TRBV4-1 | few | CASSPNPYTDTQYF
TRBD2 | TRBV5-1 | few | CASSFVAGFTDTQYF
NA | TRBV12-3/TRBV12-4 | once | CASSLIGNTIYF
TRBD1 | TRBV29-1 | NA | CSVVFGTGVTEAFF
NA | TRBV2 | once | CASTGTTSYEQYF
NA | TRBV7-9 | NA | CASSLYGGSNTEAFF
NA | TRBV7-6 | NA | CASSRYNNEQYF
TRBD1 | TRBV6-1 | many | CASRARDSNYEQYF
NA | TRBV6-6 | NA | CASSYIQENIQYF
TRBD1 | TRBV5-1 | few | CASSSQGKANYGYTF
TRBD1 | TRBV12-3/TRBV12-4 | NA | CASSLGDRAITEAFF
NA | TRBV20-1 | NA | CSAKGVSYNSPLHF
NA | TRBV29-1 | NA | CSVPARLGETQYF
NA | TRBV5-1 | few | CASSLEEGVNSPLHF
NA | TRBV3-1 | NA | CASSQQVVSGELFF
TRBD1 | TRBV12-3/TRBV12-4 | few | CASSLAGQGSYEQYF
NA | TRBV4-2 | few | CASSQAGGGYEQYF